Described below is a single T cell receptor (beta chain) sequence and its context. Its antigen remains unidentified. This record comes from a study of response to subunit inactivated influenza vaccine. Via MiXCR, TCRdb re-called the RT-PCR reads, giving one row per CDR3 protein. Of under 550,000 distinct CDR3 sequences in the sample, 7.6% were seen once. Study-level results: Authors suggested each seasonal influenza vaccination recruits few new T cells.

This CDR3 has 13 residues. V gave up 7 bases and J gave up 1 base, with 11 bases separating them. Germline V gene data show CDR1 as DFQATT and CDR2 as SNEGSKA (reference sequence). The J gene is TRBJ1-5, the V gene TRBV20-1; D is perhaps TRBD1 (5 bases). The sample was PBMCs from blood, taken approximately 25 months after vaccination. The origin of this receptor is a man between 50 and 69 years old who received an inactivated influenza vaccine. CDR3 protein: CSGEGSSNQPQHF. CDR3 nucleotides: TGCAGTGGTGAGGGGTCGAGCAATCAGCCCCAGCATTTT.